This T cell receptor beta chain emerged from a study of regulatory T cells in long-lasting Graves disease. For TCR beta, libraries came from iRepertoire HTBI primers and Arm-PCR of CDR3 regions. TCRdb re-called the multiplex PCR reads with MiXCR, one entry per CDR3 protein. The sample includes roughly 300,000 distinct CDR3 sequences, under 25% of them seen just once. Documented time point: persistent/refractory GD, antithyroid drugs over 5 years with positive TRAb. The TCR library was prepared using RNA isolated from PBMCs. The sequence was obtained from a female donor with Graves disease. This material consisted of peripheral blood mononuclear cells (PBMCs), taken when the disease was refractory, from a patient treated with antithyroid drugs.

The CDR3 region is CASSRGMNTEAFF. DNA of the CDR3: TGTGCCAGCAGCCGAGGCATGAACACTGAAGCTTTCTTT. V and J are TRBV16 and TRBJ1-1; D gene uncertain. The CDR3 totals 13 residues. The V gene's germline CDR1 is KGHSY and CDR2 FQNENV. V lost 4 bases, J lost 0 bases, and 6 bases lay in between.